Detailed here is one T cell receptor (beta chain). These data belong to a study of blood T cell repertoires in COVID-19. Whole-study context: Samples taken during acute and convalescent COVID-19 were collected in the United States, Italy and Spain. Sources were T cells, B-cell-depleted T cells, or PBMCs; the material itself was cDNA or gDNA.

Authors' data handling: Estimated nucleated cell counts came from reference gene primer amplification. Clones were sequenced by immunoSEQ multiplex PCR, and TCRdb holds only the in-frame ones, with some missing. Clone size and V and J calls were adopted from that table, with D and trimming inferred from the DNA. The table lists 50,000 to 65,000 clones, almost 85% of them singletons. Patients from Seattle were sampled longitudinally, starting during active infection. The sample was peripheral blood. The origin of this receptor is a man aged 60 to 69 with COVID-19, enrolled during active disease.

This chain's CDR3 is CASSAGTGAPEQYF. The CDR3 coding sequence is TGTGCCAGCAGTGCCGGGACTGGGGCGCCTGAGCAGTACTTC. The chain employs TRBV2 and TRBJ2-7, with D possibly being TRBD2 (6 bases). The germline V and J ends were trimmed by 4 bases and 7 bases, with 17 bases remaining between them. There are 14 residues in the CDR3. Germline V gives CDR1 SNHLY, CDR2 FYNNEI.